This T cell receptor beta chain is drawn from a study of blood T cell repertoires in COVID-19. As for the study in general: The study drew acute and convalescent COVID-19 samples from the United States, Italy and Spain. The cDNA or gDNA used as material had been derived from T cells, B-cell-depleted T cells, or PBMCs.

In the original analysis: Amplified reference gene primers provided the basis for estimating nucleated cell counts. Clones were read by immunoSEQ multiplex PCR, and TCRdb kept only the in-frame ones, dropping some. V and J calls and clone size follow that table, whereas D and trimming were derived from the DNA. The profile shows about 83,000 clones, roughly nine tenths of them singletons. The V segment lost 4 bases and the J segment 7 bases; nucleotides outside the gene matches: 16. There are 16 residues in the CDR3. Germline assignment: CDR1 SGHNT and CDR2 YYREEE (reference sequence). The rearrangement uses TRBV5-4 and TRBJ1-2; 7 bases align to TRBD1. The sequenced sample was peripheral blood. The clonotype was recovered from a woman over 75 with active or convalescent COVID-19. CDR3 nucleotide sequence: TGTGCCAGCAGCCCGGGAGGGACAGCAATATTTGGTGGCTACACCTTC. This translates into CASSPGGTAIFGGYTF.